This entry lists 29 T cell receptor beta chains sequenced from one sample in a study of blood T cell repertoires in COVID-19. Measured with immunoSEQ multiplex PCR; TCRdb has only the in-frame clones, and not every one. The sample has more than 95,000 clones, roughly 80% seen once. The source material was peripheral blood. These receptor sequences come from a woman over 75 with active or convalescent COVID-19.

The chain has TRBV4-2 and TRBJ2-7; no clear D gene. Trimming removed 1 base at V and 0 bases at J, with 10 bases between. CDR1 and CDR2 (germline): LGHNA, YNFKEQ. The CDR3 covers 15 residues. In nucleotides, the CDR3 is TGTGCCAGCAGCCAAGGACATACCCTCTCCTACGAGCAGTACTTC. Protein sequence: CASSQGHTLSYEQYF.

The V call is TRBV19, the J call TRBJ2-6; TRBD1 aligns across 10 bases. Germline CDR1 is LNHDA and CDR2 is SQIVND (reference sequence). Losses at the gene ends were 8 bases for V and 0 bases for J; bases not matched to a gene: 4. CDR3 length: 16 residues. This chain's CDR3 is CASWTGGSSGANVLTF. CDR3 nucleotides: TGTGCCAGTTGGACAGGGGGGAGCTCTGGGGCCAACGTCCTGACTTTC.

The V call is TRBV5-1, the J call TRBJ2-3, with a possible D match to TRBD1 (6 bases). CDR1 and CDR2 (germline): SGHRS, YFSETQ. There are 15 residues in the CDR3. V was clipped by 4 bases and J by 0 bases, with 12 bases between them. The CDR3 bases are TGCGCCAGCAGCCGGGACATGACGAGCACAGATACGCAGTATTTT. Its protein product is CASSRDMTSTDTQYF. The full variable domain, in which reference TRBV5-1 and TRBJ2-3 provide the parts outside the CDR3, is KAGVTQTPRYLIKTRGQQVTLSCSPISGHRSVSWYQQTPGQGLQFLFEYFSETQRNKGNFPGRFSGRQFSNSRSEMNVSTLELGDSALYLCASSRDMTSTDTQYFGPGTRLTVL.

The chain links TRBV11-2 to TRBJ1-1, with D perhaps TRBD1 (5 bases). Trimming removed 5 bases from V and 5 bases from J, with 15 bases in between. This CDR3 is built from 14 residues. Germline V gene lookup returns CDR1 SGHAT and CDR2 FQNNGV. The CDR3 is CASSQQGRRTEAFF. The CDR3 bases are TGTGCCAGCAGCCAGCAGGGAAGAAGGACTGAAGCTTTCTTT.

The rearrangement uses TRBV19 and TRBJ2-7; 10 bases align to TRBD2. The trim removed 4 bases at V and 4 bases at J, leaving 4 bases unmatched. The CDR3 totals 14 residues. CDR1 and CDR2 from the germline V gene are LNHDA and SQIVND (reference sequence). The DNA of the CDR3 is TGTGCCAGTAGTACCCCGGGACTAGCGTACGAGCAGTACTTC. It specifies CASSTPGLAYEQYF. The whole variable domain, filled in from reference TRBV19 and TRBJ2-7, reads DGGITQSPKYLFRKEGQNVTLSCEQNLNHDAMYWYRQDPGQGLRLIYYSQIVNDFQKGDIAEGYSVSREKKESFPLTVTSAQKNPTAFYLCASSTPGLAYEQYFGPGTRLTVT.

This chain uses TRBV19 with TRBJ2-7, with 7 bases lining up with TRBD1. The ends lost 4 bases at V and 6 bases at J; junction bases unmatched: 6. The CDR3 length is 13 residues. Germline V CDR1 and CDR2: LNHDA, SQIVND (reference sequence). The CDR3 region is CASSTRRGLEQYF. CDR3 sequence (DNA): TGTGCCAGTAGTACCAGAAGGGGGCTCGAGCAGTACTTC.

This chain uses TRBV2 with TRBJ1-2; D remains ambiguous. The CDR3 consists of 12 residues. V was shortened by 7 bases and J by 8 bases, with 14 bases between the two germline ends. The germline gives CDR1 SNHLY, CDR2 FYNNEI. The CDR3 region has the DNA TGTGCCAGCAACCCGCGGGGAGGCGGCTACACCTTC. Its translation: CASNPRGGGYTF.

This rearrangement joins TRBV5-4 to TRBJ1-1; TRBD1 might be the D (6 bases). This CDR3 comprises 13 residues. With 0 bases removed from V and 9 bases from J, the gap between germline ends came to 12 bases. CDR1 and CDR2 from the germline V gene are SGHNT and YYREEE (reference sequence). In DNA form, the CDR3 reads TGTGCCAGCAGCTTGGATAAGGGGACAAAAGCTTTCTTT. Encoded protein: CASSLDKGTKAFF.

The chain links TRBV4-3 to TRBJ2-1, with 8 nucleotides matching TRBD1. This CDR3 is 16 amino acids long. The germline CDR1 and CDR2 sequences are LGHNA and YSLEER. With 0 bases clipped from V and 4 bases from J, the junction kept 5 bases outside the gene matches. The CDR3: CASSQDGGQGYNEQFF. The DNA of the CDR3 is TGCGCCAGCAGCCAAGATGGAGGACAGGGATACAATGAGCAGTTCTTC.

V gene TRBV3-1 (or the pseudogene TRBV3-2) combines with J gene TRBJ2-3, with a possible D match to TRBD2 (5 bases). CDR3 length: 16 amino acids. V lost 4 bases and J lost 2, with 16 bases in between. Germline V lookup: CDR1 LGHDT, CDR2 YNNKEL (reference sequence). The CDR3 region is CASSLNELGNTDTQYF. The CDR3 DNA sequence: TGTGCCAGCAGCCTTAACGAACTAGGAAACACAGATACGCAGTATTTT.

The chain employs TRBV2 and TRBJ1-1; possible D gene TRBD1, 5 bases. Trimming cost V 6 bases and J 1 base, with 12 bases left between them. The CDR3 runs to 14 residues. CDR1 is SNHLY and CDR2 is FYNNEI in the germline V gene. The CDR3 protein is CASRVDIKNTEAFF. CDR3 nucleotide sequence: TGTGCCAGCAGGGTGGACATAAAGAACACTGAAGCTTTCTTT. The complete variable domain, with remaining parts taken from reference TRBV2 and TRBJ1-1, reads EPEVTQTPSHQVTQMGQEVILRCVPISNHLYFYWYRQILGQKVEFLVSFYNNEISEKSEIFDDQFSVERPDGSNFTLKIRSTKLEDSAMYFCASRVDIKNTEAFFGQGTRLTVV.

The CDR3 DNA follows: TGTGCCACCCAGACTAGCGGGAAGGGCAATGAGCAGTTCTTC. Encoded protein: CATQTSGKGNEQFF. The chain uses TRBV2 and TRBJ2-1; TRBD2 matches 11 bases. Germline V gene sequence: CDR1 SNHLY, CDR2 FYNNEI. The CDR3 runs to 14 residues. The V segment lost 10 bases and the J segment 6 bases; nucleotides outside the gene matches: 8.

The rearrangement joins TRBV9 to TRBJ2-7; 8 nucleotides align to TRBD1. Trimming at V came to 3 bases and at J to 6 bases, leaving 8 bases not matched to a gene. This CDR3 is 14 amino acids long. Germline CDR1 reads SGDLS; CDR2 reads YYNGEE. CDR3 bases: TGTGCCAGCAGCGAACTGGGGACAGGTTCCGAGCAGTACTTC. Its translation: CASSELGTGSEQYF.

This chain joins TRBV5-8 and TRBJ2-5; 9 bases fit TRBD1. Per germline, CDR1 SGHTS and CDR2 YDEGEE. CDR3 length: 14 residues. The ends lost 2 bases at V and 4 bases at J; junction bases unmatched: 3. CDR3 loop: CASSLNRGRETQYF. The CDR3 nucleotides read TGTGCCAGCAGCTTAAACAGGGGGCGAGAGACCCAGTACTTC.

In its sample, this clone was seen a few times. The chain couples TRBV7-2 to TRBJ1-5; 7 nucleotides line up with TRBD1. J was trimmed by 2 bases and V by 3 bases; bases with no gene match: 7. The CDR3 has 16 amino acids. Germline V gene data show CDR1 as SGHTA and CDR2 as FQGNSA. The CDR3, as DNA: TGTGCCAGCAGCTTGCTAGGACAGGCGGGCAATCAGCCCCAGCATTTT. Translation gives CASSLLGQAGNQPQHF.

The chain has TRBV30 and TRBJ1-2; D may be TRBD1 (5 bases). The CDR3 consists of 14 residues. CDR1 is GTSNPN, CDR2 SVGIG, per germline (reference sequence). V lost 3 bases and J lost 7, with 18 bases in between. In nucleotides, the CDR3 is TGTGCCTGGAGCGCCAACCAGGGAATGGGTGGCTACACCTTC. It codes for CAWSANQGMGGYTF.

V and J are TRBV10-3 and TRBJ2-7, with a weak D call TRBD1 (5 bases). CDR3 length: 17 amino acids. From germline, CDR1 is ENHRY and CDR2 SYGVKD. Trimming removed 0 bases from V and 3 bases from J, with 18 bases in between. The CDR3 DNA reads as TGTGCCATCAGTGAGTCGTTGGGGCTGGGCCCCGGCTACGAGCAGTACTTC. It specifies CAISESLGLGPGYEQYF.

This clone was found once. This chain links TRBV4-2 with TRBJ2-5, with 10 bases aligning to TRBD2. Germline V gene lookup returns CDR1 LGHNA and CDR2 YNFKEQ. The CDR3 is 16 amino acids. V dropped 0 bases and J dropped 3; count of bases not matched to a gene: 4. CDR3 DNA: TGTGCCAGCAGCCAAGATGGGACTAGCGCTAAAGAGACCCAGTACTTC. Amino acid sequence: CASSQDGTSAKETQYF.

V and J are TRBV2 and TRBJ2-2; 11 nucleotides line up with TRBD2. From germline, CDR1 is SNHLY and CDR2 FYNNEI. Trimming removed 4 bases from V and 4 bases from J; junction bases left unmatched: 5. The CDR3 is 16 residues long. CDR3: CASSGSGGAVTGELFF. The CDR3 nucleotides read TGTGCCAGCAGTGGTAGCGGGGGGGCAGTCACCGGGGAGCTGTTTTTT.

The chain combines TRBV5-1 with TRBJ2-1; a weak D match, TRBD2 (5 bases). The CDR3 is made up of 15 amino acids. Germline values: CDR1 SGHRS, CDR2 YFSETQ. The ends were cut back, 0 bases at V and 5 bases at J, with 12 bases in the middle. CDR3 nucleotides: TGCGCCAGCAGCTTGGCGGGATACCCAAACAATGAGCAGTTCTTC. Translated: CASSLAGYPNNEQFF.

The chain carries TRBV5-1 and TRBJ1-1; 10 nucleotides match TRBD1. The germline CDR1 and CDR2 sequences are SGHRS and YFSETQ. The CDR3 has 14 residues. V dropped 4 bases and J dropped 2; count of bases not matched to a gene: 2. CDR3 DNA sequence: TGCGCCAGCAGCGGACAGGGGGGCAACACTGAAGCTTTCTTT. It yields the protein CASSGQGGNTEAFF.

The rearrangement uses TRBV19 and TRBJ2-1, with TRBD1 matching over 7 bases. The CDR3 is 15 residues long. CDR1 and CDR2 from the germline V gene are LNHDA and SQIVND (reference sequence). V lost 3 bases to trimming and J lost 4 bases; unmatched junction nucleotides: 6. The CDR3 protein is CASSIDEGAYNEQFF. DNA for the CDR3: TGTGCCAGTAGTATTGACGAGGGGGCTTACAATGAGCAGTTCTTC.

The chain has TRBV11-2 and TRBJ1-1; D uncertain. The CDR3 runs to 11 residues. V was pared by 3 bases and J by 5 bases, with 4 bases between. Germline V gives CDR1 SGHAT, CDR2 FQNNGV. The CDR3 region is CASSFGTEAFF. The CDR3 region has the DNA TGTGCCAGCAGCTTCGGGACTGAAGCTTTCTTT.

This sequence joins TRBV11-2 and TRBJ2-4, with D perhaps TRBD2 (6 bases). Germline assignment: CDR1 SGHAT and CDR2 FQNNGV. V lost 5 bases, J lost 4 bases, and 18 bases lay in between. The CDR3 is 16 residues long. The CDR3 DNA is TGTGCCAGCAGCCCGAACGGGGGAACAAAAAAAAACATTCAGTACTTC. It codes for CASSPNGGTKKNIQYF.

This clone was counted once. V is TRBV27 and J is TRBJ1-2; D is perhaps TRBD1 (6 bases). Germline CDR1 is MNHEY and CDR2 is SMNVEV (reference sequence). Trimming removed 5 bases from V and 1 base from J, with 14 bases in between. The CDR3 contains 15 residues. The CDR3 spells CASSRGQKDNYGYTF. Here the CDR3 DNA reads TGTGCCAGCAGTAGAGGACAGAAAGATAACTATGGCTACACCTTC.

The chain uses TRBV4-3 and TRBJ2-7; possible D gene TRBD2, 6 bases. Trimming removed 1 base from V and 2 bases from J, with 9 bases in between. This CDR3 is 14 amino acids long. CDR1 is LGHNA and CDR2 is YSLEER in the germline V gene. The CDR3 region is CASSQVGGTYEQYF. DNA of the CDR3: TGCGCCAGCAGCCAAGTTGGGGGGACCTACGAGCAGTACTTC.

The chain recombines TRBV24-1 with TRBJ2-1, with 10 bases that match TRBD1. From germline, CDR1 is KGHDR and CDR2 SFDVKD. This CDR3 has 17 amino acids. V lost 0 bases to trimming and J lost 7 bases; unmatched junction nucleotides: 8. As DNA, the CDR3 is TGTGCCACCAGTGATTTGGGGGGGACAGGGGTTGGAAATGAGCAGTTCTTC. It codes for CATSDLGGTGVGNEQFF.

The CDR3 region is CASSLSGGALSYNEQFF. CDR3 DNA sequence: TGTGCCAGCAGCTTAAGCGGGGGGGCCCTGTCCTACAATGAGCAGTTCTTC. The V gene is TRBV7-3, the J gene TRBJ2-1, with 9 bases aligning to TRBD2. Germline values: CDR1 SGHTA, CDR2 FQGTGA. Trimming at V came to 1 base and at J to 1 base, leaving 5 bases not matched to a gene. The CDR3 contains 17 residues.

On this clone itself: The CDR3 carries no conserved terminal phenylalanine or tryptophan, so it likely arises from a read error. Because the CDR3's place on the DNA is in doubt, the DNA is left out and the CDR3 is given as listed by TCRdb. This sequence joins TRBV21-1 and TRBJ1-2. TRBV21-1 constitutes a pseudogene. With termini counted, the CDR3 has 9 amino acids. CDR3 sequence: CASSRSLVG.